This T cell receptor beta chain was documented in a study of immune cell composition in non-small cell lung cancer. The normal lung sample lay at least 3 cm, and maximally far, from the tumour. Data came from immunoSEQ multiplex PCR; TCRdb stores just in-frame clones and leaves some out. The data hold under 4,500 clones, with about 76% observed a single time. This clone has a handful of counts. The germline gives CDR1 LGHNT, CDR2 FRNRAP. This CDR3 has 14 residues. V was trimmed by 7 bases and J by 4 bases, leaving 17 bases between them. This sequence joins TRBV12-5 and TRBJ2-7; D possibly corresponds to TRBD1 (6 bases). The specimen was non-adjacent lung tissue. The clonotype originates from a human donor with non-small cell lung cancer. The CDR3: CASAGLGTLYEQYF. The CDR3 DNA sequence: TGTGCTAGTGCTGGACTCGGGACATTATACGAGCAGTACTTC.